This T cell receptor (beta chain) was obtained from a study of T cell repertoires in cytomegalovirus infection. Across the study: In public TCR beta signatures, there were indications of both CMV infection and matching HLA type. Study observations and caveats: People with CMV and the relevant HLA were identified by cumulative public TCR beta family frequency. Dominating the ex vivo response were HLA-C-restricted CMV-specific TCR beta clonotypes.

TCRdb processed the reads anew with MiXCR; each CDR3 protein has one entry. The repertoire includes over 250,000 distinct CDR3 sequences, roughly a fifth of them detected once, and roughly 19% sits in the top ten. The table lists this clonotype with a few counts. Its matching antigen is unknown. CDR3 length: 15 residues. Germline V gene sequence: CDR1 SGHNT, CDR2 YYREEE (reference sequence). After removal of 1 base from V and 7 bases from J, the junction contained 5 bases not matched to a gene. J is TRBJ2-1 and V is TRBV5-4, with 10 bases fitting TRBD2. This TCR was sampled from a human donor in good health (CMV status not recorded). Some clones in this sample may be carry-over from other donors' samples. Sample: cultured PBMCs, taken from culture after CMV antigen stimulation. The CDR3: CASSLQREGLNEQFF. CDR3 nucleotides: TGTGCCAGCAGCTTGCAGCGGGAGGGTTTAAATGAGCAGTTCTTC.